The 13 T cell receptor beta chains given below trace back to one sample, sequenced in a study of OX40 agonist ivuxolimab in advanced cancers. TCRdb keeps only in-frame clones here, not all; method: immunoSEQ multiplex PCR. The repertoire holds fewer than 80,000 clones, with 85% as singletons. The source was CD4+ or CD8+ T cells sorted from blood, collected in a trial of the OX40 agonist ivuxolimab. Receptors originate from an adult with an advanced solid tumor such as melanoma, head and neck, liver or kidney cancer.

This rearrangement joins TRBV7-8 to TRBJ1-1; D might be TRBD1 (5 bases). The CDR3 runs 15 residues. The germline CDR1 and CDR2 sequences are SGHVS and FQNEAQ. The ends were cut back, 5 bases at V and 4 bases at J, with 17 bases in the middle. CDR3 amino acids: CASSQTVGGGTEAFF. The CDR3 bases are TGTGCCAGCAGCCAGACCGTCGGTGGGGGCACTGAAGCTTTCTTT.

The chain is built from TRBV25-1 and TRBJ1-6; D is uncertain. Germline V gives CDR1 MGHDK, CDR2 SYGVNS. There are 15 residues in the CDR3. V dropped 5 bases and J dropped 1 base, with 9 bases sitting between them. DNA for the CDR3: TGTGCCAGCAGTAGCGGTAGATCCTATAATTCACCCCTCCACTTT. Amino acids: CASSSGRSYNSPLHF.

CDR3 coding DNA: TGTGCCAGCACCCCTGCGAACACCGGGGAGCTGTTTTTT. Protein: CASTPANTGELFF. The chain uses TRBV7-9 and TRBJ2-2; D remains unclear. V lost 7 bases and J lost 0, with 6 bases in between. From germline, CDR1 is SEHNR and CDR2 FQNEAQ (reference sequence). The CDR3 length is 13 residues.

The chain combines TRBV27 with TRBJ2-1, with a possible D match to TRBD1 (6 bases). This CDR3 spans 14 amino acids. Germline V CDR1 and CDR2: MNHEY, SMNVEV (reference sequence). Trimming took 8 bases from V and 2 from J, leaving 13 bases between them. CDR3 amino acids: CASRYRDTYNEQFF. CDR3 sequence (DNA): TGTGCCAGCCGATACCGGGACACCTACAATGAGCAGTTCTTC.

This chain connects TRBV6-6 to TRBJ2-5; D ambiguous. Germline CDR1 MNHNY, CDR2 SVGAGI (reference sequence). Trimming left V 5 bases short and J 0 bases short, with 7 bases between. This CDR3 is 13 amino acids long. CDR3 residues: CASSPMYQETQYF. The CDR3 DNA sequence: TGTGCCAGCAGTCCGATGTACCAAGAGACCCAGTACTTC.

This chain's CDR3 is CASSLSGGADSPLHF. DNA for the CDR3: TGTGCCAGCTCACTAAGCGGGGGGGCGGATTCACCCCTCCACTTT. The chain joins TRBV18 to TRBJ1-6; TRBD1 might be the D (6 bases). Germline-derived CDR1 and CDR2 are KGHSH and LQKENI. The CDR3 is 15 amino acids. V lost 4 bases, J lost 8 bases, and 15 bases lay in between.

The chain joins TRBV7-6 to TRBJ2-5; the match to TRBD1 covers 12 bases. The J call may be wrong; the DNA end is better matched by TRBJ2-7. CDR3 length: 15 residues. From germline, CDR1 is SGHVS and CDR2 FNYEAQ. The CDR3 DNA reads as TGTGCCAGCAGCCGGTCCGGGACAGGGGGCATCGAGCAGTACTTC. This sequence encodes CASSRSGTGGIEQYF.

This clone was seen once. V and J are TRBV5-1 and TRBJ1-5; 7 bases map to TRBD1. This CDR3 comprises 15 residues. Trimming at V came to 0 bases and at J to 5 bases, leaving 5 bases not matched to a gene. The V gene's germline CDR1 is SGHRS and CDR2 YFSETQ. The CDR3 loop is CASSLEGALHQPQHF. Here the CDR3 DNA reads TGCGCCAGCAGCTTGGAGGGGGCCCTTCATCAGCCCCAGCATTTT.

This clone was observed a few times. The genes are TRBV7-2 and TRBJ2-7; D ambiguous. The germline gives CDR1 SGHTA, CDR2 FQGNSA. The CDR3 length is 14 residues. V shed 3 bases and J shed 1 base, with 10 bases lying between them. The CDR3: CASSFTPVSYEQYF. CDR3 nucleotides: TGTGCCAGCAGCTTTACCCCGGTTTCCTACGAGCAGTACTTC.

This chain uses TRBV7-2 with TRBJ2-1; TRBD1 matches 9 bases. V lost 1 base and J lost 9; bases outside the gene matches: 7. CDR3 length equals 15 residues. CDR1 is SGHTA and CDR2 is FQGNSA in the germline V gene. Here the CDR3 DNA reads TGTGCCAGCAGCTTAGATACAGGGGGCATCGGTGAGCAGTTCTTC. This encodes CASSLDTGGIGEQFF.

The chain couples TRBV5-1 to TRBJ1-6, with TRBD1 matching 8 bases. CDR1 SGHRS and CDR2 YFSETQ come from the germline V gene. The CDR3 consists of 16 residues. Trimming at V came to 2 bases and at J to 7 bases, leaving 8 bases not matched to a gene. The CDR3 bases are TGCGCCAGCAGCTTCGTGGGGCAGGGGGCAAATTCACCCCTCCACTTT. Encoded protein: CASSFVGQGANSPLHF.

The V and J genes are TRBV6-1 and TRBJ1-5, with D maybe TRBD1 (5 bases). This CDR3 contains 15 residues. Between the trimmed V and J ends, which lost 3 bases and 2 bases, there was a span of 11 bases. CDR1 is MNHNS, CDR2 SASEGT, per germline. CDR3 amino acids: CASSERGVGNQPQHF. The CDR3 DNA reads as TGTGCCAGCAGTGAGAGGGGCGTGGGCAATCAGCCCCAGCATTTT.

Here the CDR3 DNA reads TGTGCCAGCAGTTTCATAGCGGGAGTGAGCACAGATACGCAGTATTTT. This gives the protein CASSFIAGVSTDTQYF. The chain recombines TRBV6-5 with TRBJ2-3; TRBD2 matches at 9 bases. After removal of 4 bases from V and 0 bases from J, the junction contained 5 bases not matched to a gene. Germline values: CDR1 MNHEY, CDR2 SVGAGI. The CDR3 covers 16 residues.